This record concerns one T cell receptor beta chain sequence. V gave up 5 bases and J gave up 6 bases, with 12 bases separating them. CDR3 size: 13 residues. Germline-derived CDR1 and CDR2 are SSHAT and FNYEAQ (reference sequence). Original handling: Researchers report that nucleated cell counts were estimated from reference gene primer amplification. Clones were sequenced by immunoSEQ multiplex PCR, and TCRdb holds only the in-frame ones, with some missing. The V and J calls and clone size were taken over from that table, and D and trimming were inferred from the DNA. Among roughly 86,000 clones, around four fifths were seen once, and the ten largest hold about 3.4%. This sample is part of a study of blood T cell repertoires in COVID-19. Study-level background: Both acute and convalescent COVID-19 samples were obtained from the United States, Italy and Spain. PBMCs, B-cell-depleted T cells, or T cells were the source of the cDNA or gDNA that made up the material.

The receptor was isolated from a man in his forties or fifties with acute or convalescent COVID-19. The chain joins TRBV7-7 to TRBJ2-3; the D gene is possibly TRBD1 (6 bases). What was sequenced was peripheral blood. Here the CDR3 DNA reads TGTGCCAGCAGCGGTACAGGGTGGGATACGCAGTATTTT. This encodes CASSGTGWDTQYF.